This TCR beta chain was sequenced for a study of cytomegalovirus exposure and HLA in healthy donors. The PCR contained 60 Vbeta and 13 Jbeta primers. Some clones are missing from TCRdb's copy, which holds only in-frame ones; the method was immunoSEQ multiplex PCR. The sample shows about 140,000 clones, approximately 79% of them seen only once. Germline values: CDR1 SGHRS, CDR2 YFSETQ. V lost 5 bases and J 9 bases, leaving 15 bases between the germline ends. CDR3 length equals 12 residues. V is TRBV5-1 and J is TRBJ2-7; TRBD1 might be the D (7 bases). The sample comprised PBMCs. The sequence derives from a female donor in good health and CMV-seronegative. The CDR3 reads CASSGGGRGQYF. DNA for the CDR3: TGCGCCAGCAGTGGAGGGGGCCGAGGGCAGTACTTC.